This T cell receptor (beta chain) was documented in a study of EBV T-cell therapy then PD-1 blockade in nasopharyngeal carcinoma. Comments on this clone: Antigen specificity is unknown.

Treatment described: AdE1-LMPpoly-expanded autologous EBV-specific T-cell therapy followed by anti-PD-1 nivolumab. Measured with immunoSEQ multiplex PCR; TCRdb has only the in-frame clones, and not every one. The sample contains about 17,000 clones, approximately 83% of which appear only once. The CDR3 sequence is 14 residues long. V lost 2 bases and J 6 bases, leaving 13 bases between the germline ends. CDR1 and CDR2 (germline): MNHEY, SVGAGI. Sequenced here: CD8+ T cells from blood, sampled at day 0 from a patient whose treatment included autologous EBV-specific T cells and nivolumab. This receptor was taken from a man aged 35-49 years with nasopharyngeal carcinoma. The chain joins TRBV6-5 to TRBJ1-2; D is possibly TRBD1 (6 bases). The CDR3 sequence is CASSYVQGLDGYTF. The CDR3 DNA follows: TGTGCCAGCAGTTACGTACAGGGATTGGATGGCTACACCTTC.